The 5 T cell receptor beta chains below were found in one sample sequenced in a study of CD8 T cells in ankylosing spondylitis. MiXCR was run by TCRdb on the 5' RACE reads, yielding one entry per CDR3 protein. Of 250,000 to 400,000 distinct CDR3 sequences listed, 9.5% to 13% are singletons. Sequencing was carried out using blood, either unsorted or a sorted T cell fraction (not recorded which). These receptors were obtained from a female donor with ankylosing spondylitis or in good health (not recorded which).

This clonotype was counted at least ten times. The chain carries TRBV20-1 and TRBJ2-1, with 10 bases aligning to TRBD2. V trimming: 6 bases; J trimming: 2 bases; junction bases outside the gene matches: 7. The CDR3 loop spans 15 amino acids. The germline V gene has CDR1 DFQATT and CDR2 SNEGSKA (reference sequence). The CDR3 sequence is CSAFRTSGPYNEQFF. DNA for the CDR3: TGCAGTGCCTTTAGGACTAGCGGCCCCTACAATGAGCAGTTCTTC.

This chain links TRBV29-1 with TRBJ1-5, with 7 bases fitting TRBD1. This CDR3 has 14 residues. Per germline, CDR1 SQVTM and CDR2 ANQGSEA. V shed 4 bases, J shed 5 bases, and the junction held 8 bases outside the gene matches. The CDR3 DNA follows: TGCAGCGTTGCCCTTACAGGGGTCGATCAGCCCCAGCATTTT. It translates to CSVALTGVDQPQHF.

At least ten counts were recorded for this clonotype. The CDR3 spells CASSLEGDRYEQYF. The DNA for the CDR3 is TGCGCCAGCAGCTTGGAGGGGGACCGCTACGAGCAGTACTTC. The rearrangement links TRBV5-1 to TRBJ2-7; the D gene is possibly TRBD1 (6 bases). CDR1 and CDR2 from the germline V gene are SGHRS and YFSETQ. Trimming left V 0 bases short and J 3 bases short, with 10 bases between. This CDR3 spans 14 amino acids.

This clonotype was found a few times. This chain joins TRBV5-1 and TRBJ2-5; tentative D call: TRBD1 (6 bases). Germline V gives CDR1 SGHRS, CDR2 YFSETQ. The CDR3 runs to 14 residues. V lost 0 bases to trimming and J lost 5 bases, with 11 bases between them. This CDR3 reads CASSLEQGGETQYF. DNA for the CDR3: TGCGCCAGCAGCTTGGAACAGGGTGGGGAGACCCAGTACTTC.

This clonotype was counted only a few times. The chain recombines TRBV5-4 with TRBJ2-3; D gene ambiguous. The V end lost 0 bases, the J end lost 1 base, and 9 bases lay between the germline ends. CDR1 and CDR2 (germline): SGHNT, YYREEE (reference sequence). CDR3 length: 15 amino acids. The CDR3 here is CASSLDPDRTDTQYF. DNA of the CDR3: TGTGCCAGCAGCTTGGATCCAGACCGCACAGATACGCAGTATTTT.